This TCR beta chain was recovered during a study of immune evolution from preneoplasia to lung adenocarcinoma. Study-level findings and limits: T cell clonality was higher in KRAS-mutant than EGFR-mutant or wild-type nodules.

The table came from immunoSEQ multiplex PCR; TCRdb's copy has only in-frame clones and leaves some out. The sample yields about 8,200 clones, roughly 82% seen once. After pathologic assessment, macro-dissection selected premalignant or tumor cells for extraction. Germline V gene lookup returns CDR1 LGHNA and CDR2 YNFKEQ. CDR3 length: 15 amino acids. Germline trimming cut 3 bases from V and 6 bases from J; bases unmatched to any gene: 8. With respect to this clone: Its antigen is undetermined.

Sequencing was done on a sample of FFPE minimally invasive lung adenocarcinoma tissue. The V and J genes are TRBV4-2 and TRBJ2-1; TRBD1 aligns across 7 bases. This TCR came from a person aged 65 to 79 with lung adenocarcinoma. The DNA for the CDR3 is TGTGCCAGCAGCCAGAGACAGGGACCAAGCAATGAGCAGTTCTTC. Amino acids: CASSQRQGPSNEQFF.